One and the same sample provided the 17 T cell receptor beta chains below, sequenced in a study of blood T cell repertoires in COVID-19. Using immunoSEQ multiplex PCR, the repertoire was profiled, and TCRdb retains in-frame clones only, with some absent. The data show about 300,000 clones, roughly 90% seen once. The sequenced sample consisted of peripheral blood. The receptors derive from a man younger than 35 with active or convalescent COVID-19.

J is TRBJ1-2 and V is TRBV28; TRBD1 might be the D (5 bases). The CDR3 consists of 13 residues. CDR1 and CDR2 from the germline V gene are MDHEN and SYDVKM. V shed 4 bases and J shed 5 bases, with 11 bases lying between them. This chain's CDR3 is CASSSKTEYGYTF. The CDR3 nucleotides are TGTGCCAGCAGTTCAAAGACAGAGTATGGCTACACCTTC.

The V gene is TRBV24-1, the J gene TRBJ2-3, with 12 bases matching TRBD2. V trimming: 2 bases; J trimming: 6 bases; junction bases outside the gene matches: 5. Germline V CDR1 and CDR2: KGHDR, SFDVKD. The CDR3 totals 16 residues. CDR3 nucleotides: TGTGCCACCAGTGATTCCGGACTAGCGGGAACTGATACGCAGTATTTT. It translates to CATSDSGLAGTDTQYF.

The chain couples TRBV2 to TRBJ2-1; TRBD1 might be the D (6 bases). V lost 9 bases to trimming and J lost 4 bases, with 10 bases between them. Germline V lookup: CDR1 SNHLY, CDR2 FYNNEI. The CDR3 spans 12 residues. DNA of the CDR3: TGTGCCAGTCAGGGGTCTTACAATGAGCAGTTCTTC. It is translated as CASQGSYNEQFF.

This clone was found once. The chain uses TRBV5-1 and TRBJ2-7; D is possibly TRBD1 (6 bases). The CDR3 extends over 14 amino acids. Germline V gives CDR1 SGHRS, CDR2 YFSETQ. V lost 0 bases, J lost 3 bases, and 10 bases lay in between. Here the CDR3 DNA reads TGCGCCAGCAGCTTGGACGGACAGATCTACGAGCAGTACTTC. Translation: CASSLDGQIYEQYF.

The chain links TRBV5-1 to TRBJ1-5, with no clear D. Trimming stripped 1 base from V and 4 bases from J, with 15 bases between. This CDR3 region has 16 residues. In germline, CDR1 is SGHRS, CDR2 YFSETQ. CDR3 nucleotide sequence: TGCGCCAGCAGCTTGACGGGCCAGTCGGGAAATCAGCCCCAGCATTTT. It specifies CASSLTGQSGNQPQHF.

The chain joins TRBV27 to TRBJ1-2, with 7 positions matching TRBD1. The germline V gene encodes CDR1 MNHEY and CDR2 SMNVEV (reference sequence). The CDR3 consists of 16 residues. V shed 0 bases, J shed 1 base, and the junction held 5 bases outside the gene matches. In nucleotides, the CDR3 is TGTGCCAGCAGTTTATCGTGGCAGGGGGTTAACTATGGCTACACCTTC. As protein: CASSLSWQGVNYGYTF.

The chain couples TRBV19 to TRBJ1-5, with no clear D. The germline gives CDR1 LNHDA, CDR2 SQIVND (reference sequence). The V and J ends lost 4 bases and 6 bases respectively, with 10 bases between them. This CDR3 region has 13 residues. The DNA of the CDR3 is TGTGCCAGTAGTACCCCCCCTACTCAGCCCCAGCATTTT. Translated, it gives CASSTPPTQPQHF.

This rearrangement joins TRBV23-1 to TRBJ2-5, with 10 bases lining up with TRBD1. TRBV23-1 is recorded as an ORF, its role being uncertain. After removal of 4 bases from V and 5 bases from J, the junction contained 10 bases not matched to a gene. The CDR3 consists of 16 residues. The CDR3 nucleotides read TGCGCCAGCAGTCGAAAGGACAGGGGGATCAGGGAGACCCAGTACTTC. Translated: CASSRKDRGIRETQYF.

This clone occurred a few times. The chain carries TRBV18 and TRBJ1-5, with D uncertain. The V end was cut by 2 bases, the J end by 5 bases, with 7 bases between. This CDR3 spans 13 amino acids. Germline V gene data show CDR1 as KGHSH and CDR2 as LQKENI. The CDR3 loop reads CASSPGHDQPQHF. CDR3 sequence (DNA): TGTGCCAGCTCACCAGGGCACGATCAGCCCCAGCATTTT.

The chain links TRBV6-4 to TRBJ2-1; 11 bases fit TRBD2. The CDR3 is 16 residues long. V lost 5 bases, J lost 1 base, and 4 bases stayed unmatched. Germline values: CDR1 MRHNA, CDR2 SNTAGT. In DNA, the CDR3 is TGTGCCAGCAGTATTACTAGCGGGAGATCCTACAATGAGCAGTTCTTC. It yields the protein CASSITSGRSYNEQFF.

The V call is TRBV2, the J call TRBJ1-2, with no clear D. Trimming pared 4 bases from V and 3 bases from J, leaving 3 bases between. The CDR3 has 11 residues. The germline V gene has CDR1 SNHLY and CDR2 FYNNEI. The DNA of the CDR3 is TGTGCCAGCAGTGCTCACTATGGCTACACCTTC. Encoded protein: CASSAHYGYTF.

The chain couples TRBV7-2 to TRBJ2-7; no reliable D call. The germline CDR1 and CDR2 sequences are SGHTA and FQGNSA. The CDR3 is 11 amino acids. Trimming removed 5 bases at V and 5 bases at J, with 7 bases between. CDR3 loop: CASSILHEQYF. CDR3 in DNA: TGTGCCAGCAGCATTCTACACGAGCAGTACTTC.

The rearrangement links TRBV27 to TRBJ2-6; D uncertain. CDR1 and CDR2 from the germline V gene are MNHEY and SMNVEV (reference sequence). The CDR3 contains 14 residues. The V gene lost 5 bases and the J gene lost 3 bases, with 8 bases spanning the gap. The DNA of the CDR3 is TGTGCCAGCAGTGTCCTCGTTGGGGCCAACGTCCTGACTTTC. Protein product: CASSVLVGANVLTF.

J is TRBJ1-3 and V is TRBV3-1 (or the pseudogene TRBV3-2); the D gene is possibly TRBD1 (5 bases). CDR1 is LGHDT and CDR2 is YNNKEL in the germline V gene (reference sequence). The CDR3 runs to 16 residues. Between the trimmed V and J ends, which lost 1 base and 0 bases, there was a span of 10 bases. The CDR3 region is CASSQGRTSSGNTIYF. CDR3 nucleotide sequence: TGTGCCAGCAGCCAAGGGCGGACAAGCTCTGGAAACACCATATATTTT.

Concerning this clone: The same CDR3 can be traced to other DNA sequences in this sample. The chain recombines TRBV5-6 with TRBJ2-1; no definite D call. Trimming shortened V by 4 bases and J by 4 bases, and 6 bases separated the two germline ends. CDR1 SGHDT and CDR2 YYEEEE come from the germline V gene. There are 12 residues in the CDR3. The CDR3 reads CASSLYYNEQFF. The DNA for the CDR3 is TGTGCCAGCAGCCTTTATTACAATGAGCAGTTCTTC.

This chain connects TRBV9 to TRBJ2-5, with a tentative D call TRBD1 (6 bases). The germline V gene has CDR1 SGDLS and CDR2 YYNGEE. The CDR3 length is 16 residues. Trimming cost V 1 base and J 5 bases, with 18 bases left between them. The DNA for the CDR3 is TGTGCCAGCAGCGTATCAGGGCAGGGGTTCAGGGAGACCCAGTACTTC. It encodes CASSVSGQGFRETQYF.

The chain recombines TRBV5-1 with TRBJ2-7; 8 bases agree with TRBD1. The junction had 1 base not matched to a gene; V was cut back by 0 bases and J by 2 bases. CDR1 and CDR2 from the germline V gene are SGHRS and YFSETQ. This CDR3 has 14 amino acids. The CDR3 sequence: CASSLATGAYEQYF. The CDR3 nucleotides are TGCGCCAGCAGCTTGGCGACAGGGGCCTACGAGCAGTACTTC.